This T cell receptor beta chain was sequenced for a study of cytomegalovirus exposure and HLA in healthy donors. V lost 2 bases and J lost 2, with 10 bases in between. This CDR3 is 14 amino acids long. Germline V lookup: CDR1 MDHEN, CDR2 SYDVKM. The PCR contained 60 Vbeta and 13 Jbeta primers. The table came from immunoSEQ multiplex PCR; TCRdb's copy has only in-frame clones and leaves some out. The profile covers 100,000 to 150,000 clones, with 75% to 90% appearing a single time and 1% taken by the ten largest. This receptor was taken from a man aged 40-49 years in good health and CMV-seronegative. Material: PBMCs. The rearrangement links TRBV28 to TRBJ2-7; the D gene is possibly TRBD2 (5 bases). The CDR3 bases are TGTGCCAGCAGTTTAACGGACGGGACCTACGAGCAGTACTTC. Translated, it gives CASSLTDGTYEQYF.